This passage covers 19 T cell receptor beta chains from one sample sequenced in a study of identical twins. TCRdb reprocessed the 5' RACE reads via MiXCR and lists one record per CDR3 protein. Here the sample spans more than 200,000 distinct CDR3 sequences, around 15% being singletons. Source material: memory (CD45RO+) T cells sorted from blood. The receptors come from a woman between 18 and 29 years old in good health.

This clonotype has more than one count but fewer than ten. The J gene is TRBJ2-5, the V gene TRBV2; 9 bases are shared with TRBD1. Germline lookup yields CDR1 SNHLY and CDR2 FYNNEI. CDR3 size: 15 residues. After removal of 5 bases from V and 2 bases from J, the junction contained 6 bases not matched to a gene. CDR3 DNA sequence: TGTGCCAGCAGTCCCGGGACAGGGCTACAAGAGACCCAGTACTTC. This codes for CASSPGTGLQETQYF.

This clonotype was counted only a few times. This chain connects TRBV11-2 to TRBJ2-7, with a weak D call TRBD1 (5 bases). The length of the CDR3 is 15 residues. Germline values: CDR1 SGHAT, CDR2 FQNNGV. The V end lost 5 bases, the J end lost 0 bases, and 14 bases lay between the germline ends. The chain's CDR3 is CASSHRSASSYEQYF. The CDR3 DNA reads TGTGCCAGCAGCCACAGGTCCGCGAGCTCCTACGAGCAGTACTTC.

This clonotype was observed a few times. The rearrangement joins TRBV6-1 to TRBJ1-1, with D perhaps matching TRBD1 (6 bases). Germline loops: CDR1 MNHNS, CDR2 SASEGT. V was shortened by 7 bases and J by 5 bases, with 17 bases between the two germline ends. The CDR3 sequence is 14 residues long. CDR3 sequence reads: CASTPPGGRTEAFF. As DNA, the CDR3 is TGTGCCAGCACTCCACCCGGGGGCAGGACTGAAGCTTTCTTT.

This chain joins TRBV9 and TRBJ2-1; D is possibly TRBD2 (6 bases). Trimming removed 1 base from V and 9 bases from J, with 20 bases in between. Germline values: CDR1 SGDLS, CDR2 YYNGEE. The CDR3 loop spans 16 amino acids. CDR3 coding DNA: TGTGCCAGCAGCGTATTTACGACGGGAGCGATGATTGAGCAGTTCTTC. Translating gives CASSVFTTGAMIEQFF.

The chain links TRBV15 to TRBJ2-5; D may match TRBD1 or TRBD2 (5 bases each). Germline V gene lookup returns CDR1 LNHNV and CDR2 YYDKDF (reference sequence). The CDR3 spans 15 residues. With 8 bases removed from V and 4 bases from J, the gap between germline ends came to 20 bases. The CDR3 is CATRMGDPSRETQYF. The DNA of the CDR3 is TGTGCCACCCGGATGGGGGACCCGTCTCGAGAGACCCAGTACTTC.

This clonotype was detected many times. The gene calls are TRBV5-1 and TRBJ2-1; possibly TRBD1 or TRBD2 for D (5 bases each). V dropped 4 bases and J dropped 0 bases, with 14 bases sitting between them. CDR3 length equals 16 residues. The germline V gene encodes CDR1 SGHRS and CDR2 YFSETQ. This CDR3 reads CASSQAGTSSYNEQFF. The CDR3 nucleotides read TGCGCCAGCAGCCAAGCCGGGACGTCCTCCTACAATGAGCAGTTCTTC.

The chain links TRBV6-1 to TRBJ2-7; D might be TRBD1 or TRBD2, each matching 6 bases. The CDR3 has 13 residues. Trimming cost V 7 bases and J 7 bases, with 17 bases left between them. Germline lookup yields CDR1 MNHNS and CDR2 SASEGT. The CDR3 sequence: CASNPPGGAEQYF. CDR3 in DNA: TGTGCCAGCAACCCCCCCGGGGGCGCAGAGCAGTACTTC.

This clonotype appeared a few times. The chain joins TRBV11-2 to TRBJ2-1; TRBD2 agrees at 8 bases. CDR1 and CDR2 (germline): SGHAT, FQNNGV. V was pared by 10 bases and J by 10 bases, with 6 bases of the junction left unmatched. The CDR3 is made up of 11 amino acids. CDR3 in DNA: TGTGCCACGCAACGGGGGGGCGAGCAGTTCTTC. Its translation is CATQRGGEQFF. Supplemented by reference TRBV11-2 and TRBJ2-1, the full variable domain reads EAGVAQSPRYKIIEKRQSVAFWCNPISGHATLYWYQQILGQGPKLLIQFQNNGVVDDSQLPKDRFSAERLKGVDSTLKIQPAKLEDSAVYLCATQRGGEQFFGPGTRLTVL.

Many counts were recorded for this clonotype. The V and J genes are TRBV20-1 and TRBJ2-1, with 7 bases lining up with TRBD2. V gave up 6 bases and J gave up 5 bases; unmatched junction bases: 7. The CDR3 runs to 13 residues. Germline V CDR1 and CDR2: DFQATT, SNEGSKA (reference sequence). CDR3 region: CSASSGDHNEQFF. CDR3 coding DNA: TGCAGTGCGTCGAGCGGGGATCACAATGAGCAGTTCTTC.

This clonotype was seen a few times. This chain connects TRBV6-1 to TRBJ2-3, with TRBD1 identical over 7 bases. V was pared by 6 bases and J by 4 bases, with 10 bases of the junction left unmatched. This CDR3 has 15 residues. Germline CDR1 MNHNS, CDR2 SASEGT. The CDR3 region is CASSVRQGLSDTQYF. The CDR3 nucleotides are TGTGCCAGCAGCGTTCGACAGGGATTGTCAGATACGCAGTATTTT.

This clonotype was picked up a small number of times. The chain links TRBV20-1 to TRBJ1-1; D gene unclear. Looked up from germline, CDR1 is DFQATT and CDR2 is SNEGSKA (reference sequence). Trimming shortened V by 3 bases and J by 3 bases, and 5 bases separated the two germline ends. The CDR3 covers 11 residues. CDR3 protein: CSASLDTEAFF. For the CDR3, the DNA is TGCAGTGCTAGTCTGGACACTGAAGCTTTCTTT.

This clonotype was seen many times. The gene calls are TRBV5-1 and TRBJ1-2; D not certain. V was trimmed by 2 bases and J by 5 bases, leaving 7 bases between them. The germline CDR1 and CDR2 sequences are SGHRS and YFSETQ. The CDR3 sequence is 12 residues long. The CDR3 loop is CASSFGPYGYTF. The DNA for the CDR3 is TGCGCCAGCAGCTTCGGGCCATATGGCTACACCTTC.

The chain links TRBV20-1 to TRBJ2-5, with TRBD2 identical over 11 bases. The trim removed 1 base at V and 5 bases at J, leaving 6 bases unmatched. Germline CDR1 is DFQATT and CDR2 is SNEGSKA (reference sequence). The length of the CDR3 is 15 residues. CDR3 DNA sequence: TGCAGTGCTAGAGTTAGCGGGAGGGCCCTGGAGACCCAGTACTTC. Protein sequence: CSARVSGRALETQYF.

This chain links TRBV12-3 or TRBV12-4 with TRBJ1-1, with D unclear. Trimming removed 3 bases at V and 3 bases at J, with 11 bases between. This CDR3 comprises 14 residues. The CDR3 nucleotides are TGTGCCAGCAGTTTGTGGGGAAGTGACACTGAAGCTTTCTTT. It translates to CASSLWGSDTEAFF.

This clonotype occurred many times. The rearrangement uses TRBV20-1 and TRBJ2-2; D not resolved. The CDR3 is 12 amino acids. CDR1 and CDR2 from the germline V gene are DFQATT and SNEGSKA (reference sequence). Trimming took 5 bases from V and 3 from J, leaving 7 bases between them. The CDR3, as DNA: TGCAGTGCTCCCCAGGACACCGGGGAGCTGTTTTTT. It encodes CSAPQDTGELFF.

This chain joins TRBV5-1 and TRBJ2-3; the D gene is possibly TRBD1 (5 bases). Germline CDR1 is SGHRS and CDR2 is YFSETQ. Trimming left V 5 bases short and J 3 bases short, with 10 bases between. CDR3 size: 13 residues. This CDR3 is CASSPKGTDTQYF. The CDR3 bases are TGCGCCAGCAGTCCTAAGGGGACAGATACGCAGTATTTT.

This clonotype was counted many times. The rearrangement uses TRBV12-2 and TRBJ1-5; TRBD1 is taken as the D call from the table, unchecked against the DNA. TRBV12-2 is annotated as a pseudogene. The CDR3 runs to 19 residues. CDR3 sequence: CASRLSQGQGPYSNQPQHF. CDR3 coding DNA: TGTGCAAGTCGCTTATCCCAGGGACAGGGTCCCTATAGCAATCAGCCCCAGCATTTT.

This chain connects TRBV20-1 to TRBJ2-3; D gene ambiguous. This CDR3 has 13 residues. The V end was cut by 3 bases, the J end by 1 base, with 8 bases between. Germline V gene lookup returns CDR1 DFQATT and CDR2 SNEGSKA (reference sequence). CDR3 in DNA: TGCAGTGCTAGTTTCCCTCGCACAGATACGCAGTATTTT. Translating it yields CSASFPRTDTQYF.

CDR3 region: CASSMGTIGEAFF. The DNA of the CDR3 is TGTGCCAGTAGTATGGGGACAATCGGAGAAGCTTTCTTT. The V call is TRBV19, the J call TRBJ1-1, with a tentative D call TRBD1 (6 bases). Deletions cut 3 bases from V and 8 bases from J, with 13 bases between. The CDR3 has 13 amino acids. Germline assignment: CDR1 LNHDA and CDR2 SQIVND (reference sequence).